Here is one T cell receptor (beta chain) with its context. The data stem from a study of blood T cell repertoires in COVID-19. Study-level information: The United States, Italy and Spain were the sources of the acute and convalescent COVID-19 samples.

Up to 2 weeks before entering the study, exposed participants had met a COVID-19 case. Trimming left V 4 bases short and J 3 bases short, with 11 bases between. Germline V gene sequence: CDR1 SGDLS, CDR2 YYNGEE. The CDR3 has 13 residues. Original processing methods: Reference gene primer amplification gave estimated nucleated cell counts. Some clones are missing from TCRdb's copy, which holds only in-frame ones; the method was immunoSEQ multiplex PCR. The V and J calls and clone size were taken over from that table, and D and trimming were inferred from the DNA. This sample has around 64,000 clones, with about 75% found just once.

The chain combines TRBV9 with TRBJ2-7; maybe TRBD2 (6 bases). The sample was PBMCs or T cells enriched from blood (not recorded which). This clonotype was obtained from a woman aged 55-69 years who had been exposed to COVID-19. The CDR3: CASSLTGVYEQYF. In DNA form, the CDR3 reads TGTGCCAGCAGCCTTACGGGAGTCTACGAGCAGTACTTC.